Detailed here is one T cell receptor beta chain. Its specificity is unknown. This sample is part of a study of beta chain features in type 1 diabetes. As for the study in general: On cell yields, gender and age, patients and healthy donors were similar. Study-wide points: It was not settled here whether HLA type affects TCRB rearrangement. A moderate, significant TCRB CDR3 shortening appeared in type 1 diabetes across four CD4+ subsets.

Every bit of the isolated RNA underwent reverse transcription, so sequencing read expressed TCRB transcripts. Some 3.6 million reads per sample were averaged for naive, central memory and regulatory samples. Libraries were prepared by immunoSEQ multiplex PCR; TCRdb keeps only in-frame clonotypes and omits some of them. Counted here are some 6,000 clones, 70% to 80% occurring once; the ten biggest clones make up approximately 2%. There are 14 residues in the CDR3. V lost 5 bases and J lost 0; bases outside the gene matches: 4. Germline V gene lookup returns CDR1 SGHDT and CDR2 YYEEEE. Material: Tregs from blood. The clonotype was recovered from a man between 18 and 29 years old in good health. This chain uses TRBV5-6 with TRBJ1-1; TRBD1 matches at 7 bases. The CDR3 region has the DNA TGTGCCAGCAGACCGACAGGGATGAACACTGAAGCTTTCTTT. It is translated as CASRPTGMNTEAFF.